These 27 T cell receptor beta chains were all obtained from the same sample, sequenced in a study of OX40 agonist ivuxolimab in advanced cancers. Only in-frame clones appear in the TCRdb table, and some are missing; sequencing was by immunoSEQ multiplex PCR. Of 60,000 to 85,000 clones in the sample, nearly 85% are singletons; the top ten hold around 7.2%. Specimen: CD4+ or CD8+ T cells sorted from blood, collected in a trial of the OX40 agonist ivuxolimab. All receptors derive from an adult with an advanced solid tumor such as melanoma, head and neck, liver or kidney cancer.

The chain carries TRBV25-1 and TRBJ1-4; TRBD1 might be the D (6 bases). CDR1 MGHDK and CDR2 SYGVNS come from the germline V gene. With 5 bases removed from V and 3 bases from J, the gap between germline ends came to 7 bases. The CDR3 consists of 13 residues. The CDR3 here is CASSRGPNEKLFF. Here the CDR3 DNA reads TGTGCCAGCAGTCGGGGGCCTAATGAAAAACTGTTTTTT. The complete variable domain, with remaining parts taken from reference TRBV25-1 and TRBJ1-4, reads EADIYQTPRYLVIGTGKKITLECSQTMGHDKMYWYQQDPGMELHLIHYSYGVNSTEKGDLSSESTVSRIRTEHFPLTLESARPSHTSQYLCASSRGPNEKLFFGSGTQLSVL.

The chain joins TRBV27 to TRBJ2-5, with no clear D. The last part of the DNA fits TRBJ2-7 better; the J call may be wrong. Germline V gene sequence: CDR1 MNHEY, CDR2 SMNVEV (reference sequence). This CDR3 has 15 residues. The chain's CDR3 is CASSAPRRATYEQYF. The CDR3 bases are TGTGCCAGCAGTGCGCCCCGCCGGGCAACCTACGAGCAGTACTTC.

CDR3 DNA: TGCAGCGTTTCCACCCTATTAGGGGCCGACGAGCAGTACTTC. Translation gives CSVSTLLGADEQYF. This rearrangement joins TRBV29-1 to TRBJ2-7, with D maybe TRBD1 (5 bases). CDR3 length equals 14 residues. Deletions cut 5 bases from V and 5 bases from J, with 19 bases between. Germline lookup yields CDR1 SQVTM and CDR2 ANQGSEA.

This clone was recorded many times. The chain uses TRBV5-1 and TRBJ1-5, with D perhaps matching TRBD1 (5 bases). Germline V gives CDR1 SGHRS, CDR2 YFSETQ. Trimming cost V 4 bases and J 7 bases, with 15 bases left between them. This CDR3 has 14 amino acids. The DNA of the CDR3 is TGCGCCAGCAGCCTGCAAGGCGGGGACCAGCCCCAGCATTTT. Amino acid sequence: CASSLQGGDQPQHF.

This rearrangement joins TRBV5-4 to TRBJ1-2, with 7 bases aligning to TRBD1. The germline V gene encodes CDR1 SGHNT and CDR2 YYREEE (reference sequence). The CDR3 runs to 15 residues. With 0 bases clipped from V and 7 bases from J, the junction kept 9 bases outside the gene matches. In DNA, the CDR3 is TGTGCCAGCAGCTTGGATGGGGGGCCAGGGGGTGGCTACACCTTC. Protein product: CASSLDGGPGGGYTF.

This chain links TRBV5-1 with TRBJ2-1; TRBD1 matches at 7 bases. V lost 4 bases to trimming and J lost 4 bases; unmatched junction nucleotides: 11. CDR3 length: 16 amino acids. Looked up from germline, CDR1 is SGHRS and CDR2 is YFSETQ. CDR3 amino acids: CASSQNQGQRYNEQFF. CDR3 coding DNA: TGCGCCAGCAGCCAGAACCAGGGACAGCGGTACAATGAGCAGTTCTTC.

This clone was found a few times. The V gene is TRBV4-2, the J gene TRBJ1-2; the D gene is possibly TRBD1 (5 bases). The CDR3 sequence is 15 residues long. V dropped 0 bases and J dropped 7 bases, with 15 bases sitting between them. Germline assignment: CDR1 LGHNA and CDR2 YNFKEQ. In DNA, the CDR3 is TGTGCCAGCAGCCAAGATCTCAGGGTGTACGGTGGCTACACCTTC. Its translation is CASSQDLRVYGGYTF.

This clone was seen only once. V and J are TRBV7-8 and TRBJ2-3, with 8 positions matching TRBD1. This CDR3 is 16 amino acids long. Trimming at V came to 2 bases and at J to 0 bases, leaving 4 bases not matched to a gene. Germline V gene lookup returns CDR1 SGHVS and CDR2 FQNEAQ. CDR3 sequence: CASSLRDRGSTDTQYF. The CDR3 DNA sequence: TGTGCCAGCAGCTTAAGAGACAGGGGTAGCACAGATACGCAGTATTTT.

V and J are TRBV10-3 and TRBJ2-2, with TRBD2 matching over 7 bases. This CDR3 is 16 amino acids long. V lost 2 bases, J lost 1 base, and 4 bases stayed unmatched. Per germline, CDR1 ENHRY and CDR2 SYGVKD. The CDR3 here is CAISESGMGNTGELFF. CDR3 nucleotide sequence: TGTGCCATCAGTGAGAGCGGGATGGGGAACACCGGGGAGCTGTTTTTT.

J is TRBJ2-5 and V is TRBV7-3; tentatively, D is TRBD1 (6 bases). The CDR3 has 16 residues. Germline CDR1 SGHTA, CDR2 FQGTGA. Trimming stripped 0 bases from V and 5 bases from J, with 16 bases between. CDR3 nucleotides: TGTGCCAGCAGCTTAACCCCCGGCAGGGGAAGGGAGACCCAGTACTTC. This translates into CASSLTPGRGRETQYF.

This chain uses TRBV19 with TRBJ2-7, with 11 bases that match TRBD1. From germline, CDR1 is LNHDA and CDR2 SQIVND (reference sequence). This CDR3 has 15 amino acids. J gave up 4 bases and V 3 bases, and 5 bases lay outside the gene matches. The CDR3 bases are TGTGCCAGTAGTATCGTTGGGACAGGGGGTTACGAGCAGTACTTC. As protein: CASSIVGTGGYEQYF.

This clone was recorded a few times. The chain carries TRBV7-6 and TRBJ1-5; D gene uncertain. This CDR3 is 12 amino acids long. Germline V gives CDR1 SGHVS, CDR2 FNYEAQ. V was trimmed by 1 base and J by 6 bases, leaving 4 bases between them. The chain's CDR3 is CASSLGTQPQHF. The CDR3 nucleotides are TGTGCCAGCAGCTTAGGGACTCAGCCCCAGCATTTT.

The chain employs TRBV14 and TRBJ2-1; unclear D gene. CDR1 is SGHDN, CDR2 FVKESK, per germline. This CDR3 has 16 amino acids. The V gene lost 4 bases and the J gene lost 0 bases, with 13 bases spanning the gap. CDR3 DNA: TGTGCCAGCAGCCCGTTGGCGTGGAGCTCCTACAATGAGCAGTTCTTC. Translated: CASSPLAWSSYNEQFF. The full variable domain, rest sourced from reference TRBV14 and TRBJ2-1, is EAGVTQFPSHSVIEKGQTVTLRCDPISGHDNLYWYRRVMGKEIKFLLHFVKESKQDESGMPNNRFLAERTGGTYSTLKVQPAELEDSGVYFCASSPLAWSSYNEQFFGPGTRLTVL.

The V and J genes are TRBV28 and TRBJ2-7, with D unresolved. The length of the CDR3 is 15 residues. Trimming shortened V by 2 bases and J by 2 bases, and 13 bases separated the two germline ends. Germline V gives CDR1 MDHEN, CDR2 SYDVKM. The CDR3 protein is CASSLTPGAPYEQYF. CDR3 in DNA: TGTGCCAGCAGTTTAACACCGGGCGCCCCCTACGAGCAGTACTTC.

The chain links TRBV5-6 to TRBJ2-5; D may be TRBD1 (6 bases). The DNA end favors TRBJ2-7, so the J call may be wrong. The germline V gene has CDR1 SGHDT and CDR2 YYEEEE. This CDR3 has 13 amino acids. Here the CDR3 DNA reads TGTGCCAGCAGCTCGGGACACAGCCACGAGCAGTACTTC. Its translation is CASSSGHSHEQYF.

The chain has TRBV4-1 and TRBJ2-3; D gene uncertain. CDR1 is MGHRA, CDR2 YSYEKL, per germline. V lost 3 bases and J lost 6, with 10 bases in between. The CDR3 totals 13 residues. CDR3 amino acids: CASSQIVVDTQYF. The DNA for the CDR3 is TGCGCCAGCAGCCAGATTGTAGTGGATACGCAGTATTTT.

V and J are TRBV5-1 and TRBJ2-1, with D tentatively TRBD1 or TRBD2 (5 bases each). From germline, CDR1 is SGHRS and CDR2 YFSETQ. Trimming took 8 bases from V and 3 from J, leaving 18 bases between them. The CDR3 spans 15 residues. The CDR3 is CASRLEGPSYNEQFF. CDR3 bases: TGCGCCAGTAGATTAGAGGGACCCAGCTACAATGAGCAGTTCTTC.

This chain joins TRBV5-1 and TRBJ2-7; unclear D gene. V gave up 0 bases and J gave up 1 base, with 8 bases separating them. CDR1 and CDR2 from the germline V gene are SGHRS and YFSETQ. The CDR3 covers 14 residues. The CDR3 DNA is TGCGCCAGCAGCTTGGCCGAAGTTTCCTACGAGCAGTACTTC. It yields the protein CASSLAEVSYEQYF.

The rearrangement links TRBV4-1 to TRBJ2-2; D not certain. Germline CDR1 and CDR2: MGHRA and YSYEKL. CDR3 length equals 13 residues. V lost 1 base and J lost 6, with 6 bases in between. CDR3: CASSQGPSGELFF. The CDR3 DNA reads as TGCGCCAGCAGCCAAGGGCCCTCCGGGGAGCTGTTTTTT.

The chain is built from TRBV29-1 and TRBJ2-2; 7 bases align to TRBD2. The CDR3 extends over 14 amino acids. CDR1 is SQVTM and CDR2 is ANQGSEA in the germline V gene. V lost 6 bases and J lost 1; bases outside the gene matches: 5. For the CDR3, the DNA is TGCAGCGTCGGGGAGCGGGGGAACACCGGGGAGCTGTTTTTT. This sequence encodes CSVGERGNTGELFF.

The chain is built from TRBV7-2 and TRBJ2-1, with TRBD1 matching over 10 bases. Germline loops: CDR1 SGHTA, CDR2 FQGNSA. The V and J ends lost 2 bases and 9 bases, in that order; junction bases with no gene match: 10. The CDR3 runs 16 residues. The CDR3 loop reads CASSLMGTGVGSEQFF. As DNA, the CDR3 is TGTGCCAGCAGCTTAATGGGGACAGGGGTTGGGAGTGAGCAGTTCTTC. Full variable domain (missing parts from reference TRBV7-2 and TRBJ2-1): GAGVSQSPSNKVTEKGKDVELRCDPISGHTALYWYRQSLGQGLEFLIYFQGNSAPDKSGLPSDRFSAERTGGSVSTLTIQRTQQEDSAVYLCASSLMGTGVGSEQFFGPGTRLTVL.

This clone was observed a handful of times. The sample has other DNA sequences that encode this CDR3 too. V and J are TRBV7-8 and TRBJ1-1; D remains unclear. This CDR3 has 13 residues. Germline assignment: CDR1 SGHVS and CDR2 FQNEAQ. Deletions cut 1 base from V and 1 base from J, with 4 bases between. Written as DNA, the CDR3 is TGTGCCAGCAGCTTAGAGGGGAACACTGAAGCTTTCTTT. It yields the protein CASSLEGNTEAFF.

The chain uses TRBV19 and TRBJ2-5; D gene ambiguous. With 4 bases removed from V and 0 bases from J, the gap between germline ends came to 9 bases. Per the germline V gene, CDR1 is LNHDA and CDR2 is SQIVND (reference sequence). The CDR3 runs 14 residues. As DNA, the CDR3 is TGTGCCAGTAGTAAAACAATAGACCAAGAGACCCAGTACTTC. Translated: CASSKTIDQETQYF.

The J gene is TRBJ2-7, the V gene TRBV11-2, with 9 bases matching TRBD2. Germline CDR1 and CDR2: SGHAT and FQNNGV. The CDR3 consists of 15 residues. V gave up 5 bases and J gave up 3 bases; unmatched junction bases: 8. This chain's CDR3 is CASSQSSGDNYEQYF. The CDR3, as DNA: TGTGCCAGCAGCCAATCTAGCGGGGATAACTACGAGCAGTACTTC.

This chain joins TRBV7-9 and TRBJ2-5; 9 bases match TRBD1. Germline V CDR1 and CDR2: SEHNR, FQNEAQ (reference sequence). With V trimmed by 5 bases and J by 5 bases, 6 bases remained unmatched. This CDR3 spans 14 amino acids. CDR3 nucleotide sequence: TGTGCCAGCAGCAAACAGGGGGCTGTGGAGACCCAGTACTTC. It translates to CASSKQGAVETQYF.

Only one count was recorded for this clone. The rearrangement uses TRBV27 and TRBJ2-2; D unresolved. The V end lost 6 bases, the J end lost 3 bases, and 8 bases lay between the germline ends. CDR3 length equals 13 residues. The V gene's germline CDR1 is MNHEY and CDR2 SMNVEV (reference sequence). CDR3 sequence (DNA): TGTGCCAGCAGCCAAAGTTACACCGGGGAGCTGTTTTTT. Protein sequence: CASSQSYTGELFF.

This chain uses TRBV5-4 with TRBJ2-5; D possibly corresponds to TRBD2 (6 bases). Trimming removed 3 bases at V and 4 bases at J, with 19 bases between. CDR3 length: 16 residues. Germline loops: CDR1 SGHNT, CDR2 YYREEE (reference sequence). The CDR3 region is CASSSLGGEVIETQYF. CDR3 coding DNA: TGTGCCAGCAGCTCCCTCGGAGGGGAGGTTATAGAGACCCAGTACTTC.